The rows below give T cell receptor beta chains drawn from one sample of a study of CXCR4 blockade with PD-1 therapy in pancreatic cancer. The data were produced by immunoSEQ multiplex PCR, yet TCRdb's version contains in-frame clones alone and is incomplete. The sample includes more than 2,500 clones, approximately 37% of them seen just once. Sequencing was done on a sample of tumor tissue. These receptor sequences come from a human donor with pancreatic ductal adenocarcinoma. CDR3s include the opening cysteine and the closing phenylalanine or tryptophan. A D gene is named only where the DNA matches it firmly. Clone sizes are given selectively: once, few, many, or a class where the clone is expanded.

V,D,J,size,CDR3,DNA
TRBV7-6,.,TRBJ1-6,many,CASSFNSRNSPLHF,TGTGCCAGCAGCTTTAACAGTCGAAATTCACCTCTCCACTTT
TRBV29-1,.,TRBJ2-7,.,CSVVLAGNSYEQYF,TGCAGCGTTGTGTTGGCAGGGAACTCCTACGAGCAGTACTTC
TRBV29-1,.,TRBJ1-3,.,CSVGQSAGNTIYF,TGCAGCGTTGGACAGTCTGCCGGAAACACCATATATTTT
TRBV18,.,TRBJ2-5,.,CASSLRRSAGETQYF,TGTGCTAGCTCACTCAGAAGGTCCGCTGGAGAGACCCAGTACTTC
TRBV6-8,TRBD2,TRBJ2-3,.,CASSDTSGGADTQYF,TGTGCCAGCAGTGACACTAGCGGGGGGGCAGATACGCAGTATTTT
TRBV11-3,.,TRBJ1-1,medium-sized,CASSLLGGGNTEAFF,TGTGCCAGCAGCTTACTGGGAGGGGGGAACACTGAAGCTTTCTTT
TRBV6-8,.,TRBJ2-6,few,CASSDNSGANVLTF,TGTGCCAGCAGTGACAACTCTGGGGCCAACGTCCTGACTTTC
TRBV28,.,TRBJ2-4,.,CASSPTRDKNIQYF,TGTGCCAGCAGTCCTACAAGGGACAAAAACATTCAGTACTTC
TRBV30,.,TRBJ1-6,few,CAWASGTTRESPLHF,TGTGCCTGGGCATCCGGGACAACCCGGGAGTCACCCCTCCACTTT
TRBV6-8,TRBD2,TRBJ2-3,.,CASSVPGLAGVPTDTQYF,TGTGCCAGCAGTGTCCCGGGACTAGCGGGGGTCCCCACAGATACGCAGTATTTT
TRBV11-3,TRBD1,TRBJ2-2,.,CASSLGQWATGELFF,TGTGCCAGCAGCTTGGGACAGTGGGCCACCGGGGAGCTGTTTTTT
TRBV14,.,TRBJ1-6,.,CASSQEVSSPLHF,TGTGCCAGCAGCCAAGAAGTGTCTTCACCCCTCCACTTT
TRBV28,.,TRBJ2-3,large,CASSLDSSTDTQYF,TGTGCCAGCAGTTTGGACAGTAGCACAGATACGCAGTATTTT
TRBV6-8,TRBD1,TRBJ2-7,few,CASSRSRTGAYEQYF,TGTGCCAGCAGTCGATCTAGGACAGGGGCATACGAGCAGTACTTC
TRBV7-4,.,TRBJ2-1,.,CASSAFLSDEQFF,TGTGCCAGCAGCGCTTTCCTCTCGGATGAGCAGTTCTTC
TRBV28,.,TRBJ1-2,.,CASSLETENYGYTF,TGTGCCAGCAGTTTAGAGACAGAAAACTATGGCTACACCTTC
TRBV7-6,TRBD1,TRBJ2-7,many,CASSLQGAPYEQYF,TGTGCCAGCAGCTTACAGGGGGCGCCCTACGAGCAGTACTTC
TRBV18,TRBD2,TRBJ2-5,.,CASSLASGGQETQYF,TGTGCCAGCTCCCTGGCTAGCGGGGGTCAAGAGACCCAGTACTTC
TRBV18,TRBD1,TRBJ2-2,once,CASSPVPGQGELFF,TGTGCCAGCTCACCGGTTCCGGGACAGGGGGAGCTGTTTTTT
TRBV19,TRBD1,TRBJ2-2,.,CASSPGTGRTGELFF,TGTGCCAGTAGTCCCGGGACAGGGAGGACCGGGGAGCTGTTTTTT
TRBV6-7,TRBD1,TRBJ1-2,.,CASSTRQGAGGYTF,TGTGCCAGCAGCACCCGACAGGGGGCGGGTGGCTACACCTTC
TRBV19,.,TRBJ1-5,.,CASSPRRGAKLTQHF,TGTGCCAGTAGCCCCCGCCGGGGGGCCAAATTGACCCAGCATTTT
TRBV10-1,.,TRBJ2-3,.,CASTPAADTQYF,TGCGCCAGCACCCCAGCGGCAGATACGCAGTATTTT
TRBV18,.,TRBJ2-6,.,CASSQGNSGANVLTF,TGTGCCAGCTCACAGGGAAACTCTGGGGCCAACGTCCTGACTTTC
TRBV9,.,TRBJ2-1,few,CASSVDGANYNEQFF,TGTGCCAGCAGCGTAGACGGGGCAAACTACAATGAGCAGTTCTTC
TRBV6-8,TRBD1,TRBJ2-1,few,CASSDRASNEQFF,TGTGCCAGCAGTGACAGGGCCAGCAATGAGCAGTTCTTC
TRBV19,.,TRBJ1-3,.,CASSIAGDTRNTIYF,TGTGCCAGTAGTATAGCAGGGGACACACGAAACACCATATATTTT
TRBV4-1,.,TRBJ1-6,.,CASSQDRGAARNSPLHF,TGCGCCAGCAGCCAAGATCGAGGGGCTGCGCGGAATTCACCCCTCCACTTT
TRBV6-7,.,TRBJ1-3,.,CASSELEGNTIYF,TGTGCCAGCAGTGAATTGGAGGGAAACACCATATATTTT
TRBV19,TRBD1,TRBJ2-1,.,CASSRDRAVYEQFF,TGTGCCAGTAGCCGGGACAGGGCTGTCTATGAGCAGTTCTTC
TRBV11-3,.,TRBJ1-2,medium-sized,CASSSRGATNYGYTF,TGTGCCAGCAGCTCAAGGGGGGCCACTAACTATGGCTACACCTTC
TRBV11-3,.,TRBJ1-4,few,CASSLQDPLSGKLFF,TGTGCCAGCAGCCTACAGGACCCGTTATCTGGAAAACTGTTTTTT
TRBV19,.,TRBJ2-3,.,CASARDLESTDTQYF,TGTGCCAGTGCCCGGGACCTAGAAAGCACAGATACGCAGTATTTT
TRBV6-8,.,TRBJ2-2,.,CASSSGLPTGELFF,TGTGCCAGCAGTTCGGGACTCCCCACCGGGGAGCTGTTTTTT
TRBV19,.,TRBJ2-1,.,CASSIGRPPGGNEQFF,TGTGCCAGTAGTATCGGCCGCCCTCCCGGGGGTAATGAGCAGTTCTTC
TRBV7-6,.,TRBJ1-3,few,CASSHQTESGNTIYF,TGTGCCAGCAGCCATCAGACAGAGTCTGGAAACACCATATATTTT
TRBV19,.,TRBJ2-1,few,CASSRRAVNEQFF,TGTGCCAGTAGTCGCAGGGCGGTGAATGAGCAGTTCTTC
TRBV9,.,TRBJ2-2,.,CASSESLAELFF,TGTGCCAGCAGTGAAAGCCTCGCCGAGCTGTTTTTT
TRBV30,.,TRBJ2-3,.,CAWGIGDTQYF,TGTGCCTGGGGCATCGGGGATACGCAGTATTTT
TRBV7-6,.,TRBJ2-7,.,CASSLAGRGYSYEQYF,TGTGCCAGCAGCTTAGCGGGAAGGGGATACTCCTACGAGCAGTACTTC
TRBV6-7,TRBD1,TRBJ1-2,few,CASRFEGGDYGYTF,TGTGCCAGCAGGTTTGAAGGGGGCGACTATGGCTACACCTTC
TRBV29-1,TRBD1,TRBJ1-3,.,CSARSGTGNSGNTIYF,TGCAGCGCACGCTCCGGGACAGGAAACTCTGGAAACACCATATATTTT
TRBV23-1,.,TRBJ2-3,.,CASKPGVTDTQYF,TGCGCCAGCAAACCAGGGGTCACAGATACGCAGTATTTT
TRBV28,TRBD1,TRBJ1-4,.,CASNLPGQGNEKLFF,TGTGCCAGCAACTTACCGGGACAGGGGAATGAAAAACTGTTTTTT
TRBV28,.,TRBJ2-7,.,CASSLSPIYEQYF,TGTGCCAGCAGTTTATCTCCGATCTACGAGCAGTACTTC
TRBV14,.,TRBJ1-6,.,CASSQDWNSPLHF,TGTGCCAGCAGCCAAGATTGGAATTCACCCCTCCACTTT
TRBV6-8,TRBD1,TRBJ1-5,few,CASSSQGGSNQPQHF,TGTGCCAGCAGCTCACAGGGGGGAAGCAATCAGCCCCAGCATTTT
TRBV18,.,TRBJ2-5,.,CASSRPDLQETQYF,TGTGCCAGCTCAAGACCGGACCTTCAAGAGACCCAGTACTTC
TRBV28,.,TRBJ1-1,.,CASSLVGQGTEAFF,TGTGCCAGCAGTTTGGTGGGTCAGGGGACTGAAGCTTTCTTT
TRBV4-1,.,TRBJ2-1,.,CASSQEMGGWSGNEQFF,TGCGCCAGCAGCCAAGAGATGGGTGGATGGAGCGGCAATGAGCAGTTCTTC
TRBV25-1,TRBD2,TRBJ2-5,.,CASSDLTAGWETQYF,TGTGCCAGCAGTGATCTAACAGCGGGGTGGGAGACCCAGTACTTC
TRBV18,.,TRBJ1-2,.,CASSPPSRRGYYGYTF,TGTGCCAGCTCACCACCTTCAAGAAGAGGATACTATGGCTACACCTTC
TRBV28,TRBD1,TRBJ2-7,.,CASSTTGQGWNEQYF,TGTGCCAGCAGTACTACCGGACAGGGTTGGAACGAGCAGTACTTC
TRBV19,.,TRBJ1-2,.,CASSIDGTAYGYTF,TGTGCCAGTAGTATAGACGGGACGGCCTATGGCTACACCTTC
TRBV11-3,TRBD2,TRBJ2-3,.,CASSYGLAGGLTGSTDTQYF,TGTGCCAGCAGCTACGGACTAGCGGGGGGACTAACAGGGAGCACAGATACGCAGTATTTT
TRBV9,TRBD2,TRBJ2-3,few,CASTGGAADTQYF,TGTGCCAGCACCGGGGGGGCGGCAGATACGCAGTATTTT
TRBV19,.,TRBJ1-3,.,CASSIGLSGNTIYF,TGTGCCAGTAGTATCGGGCTTTCTGGAAACACCATATATTTT
TRBV1,.,TRBJ2-2,.,CASSQRPSLAGNTGELFF,TGCGCCAGCAGCCAACGCCCGAGTCTAGCGGGGAACACCGGGGAGCTGTTTTTT
TRBV28,TRBD2,TRBJ2-3,.,CASSSAGGRADTQYF,TGTGCCAGCAGCTCCGCGGGGGGTCGAGCAGATACGCAGTATTTT
TRBV6-8,TRBD1,TRBJ1-4,.,CASSRGAGTGDEKLFF,TGTGCCAGCAGCCGGGGGGCCGGGACAGGCGATGAAAAACTGTTTTTT